The following is a T cell receptor (beta chain) sequence with its context. Its antigen is as yet unknown. CDR1 is LNHNV and CDR2 is YYDKDF in the germline V gene (reference sequence). The CDR3 extends over 17 amino acids. With V trimmed by 2 bases and J by 3 bases, 10 bases remained unmatched. The data derive from a study of shared clonotypes between healthy human individuals. Study-wide results and limits: The study sampled only blood, and tissue repertoires likely differ.

Roughly 90 million PBMCs served as the genomic DNA source for unsorted samples. Per the study methods: ImmunoSEQ sequences covered only the junction and lacked quality scores; filtering therefore differed. Sequenced by immunoSEQ multiplex PCR; TCRdb stores in-frame clones only, minus some. From that table come the V and J calls and clone size; the DNA was used to work out D and trimming. The table has roughly 510,000 clones, 60% to 80% seen once. Sequenced material: PBMCs. This sequence originates from a woman aged 40 to 55 in good health. Some clones in this sample may be carry-over from other donors' samples. The chain uses TRBV15 and TRBJ1-1; 9 positions match TRBD1. CDR3 residues: CATSRTNRGPLDTEAFF. CDR3 DNA sequence: TGTGCCACCAGCAGAACGAACAGGGGGCCATTGGACACTGAAGCTTTCTTT.